Sequencing of this T cell receptor beta chain was carried out in a study of T cell clonality in common variable immunodeficiency. Whole-study results and caveats: Fewer TCRbeta clones were shared among CVID subjects than controls. CVID subjects had higher TCRbeta clonality than healthy controls, most marked in about a third. Common variable immunodeficiency TCR beta sequences reportedly had fewer deletions and N-nucleotide insertions.

This clone has at least ten counts. What it binds is not known. Read coverage stops 3 residues before the CDR3 terminus; the germline J gene supplies the remainder. Blood samples were heparinized, 5 to 8 ml per donor. CDR3 size: 13 residues. V lost 7 bases to trimming and J lost 6 bases, with 12 bases between them. The V gene's germline CDR1 is LNHDA and CDR2 SQIVND (reference sequence). Sequenced by immunoSEQ multiplex PCR; TCRdb stores in-frame clones only, minus some. There are approximately 60,000 clones in the sample, none observed a single time. The source material was peripheral blood mononuclear cells. The genes are TRBV19 and TRBJ2-2; D not resolved. The sequence was collected from a person aged 18 to 70 in good health. CDR3 protein: CASTTTMPGELFF. CDR3 DNA (partial): TGTGCCAGTACCACGACAATGCCCGGGGAG.